This paragraph covers one T cell receptor (beta chain) sequence. These data are taken from a study of T cell changes during pregnancy in multiple sclerosis. Repertoires were generated with immunoSEQ multiplex PCR, while TCRdb's copy carries only in-frame clones and drops some. Of 90,000 to 150,000 clones in the sample, roughly 92% were seen once. V lost 8 bases and J lost 10; bases outside the gene matches: 8. The CDR3 extends over 12 amino acids. CDR1 and CDR2 (germline): SQVTM, ANQGSEA. The specimen comprised peripheral blood, sampled before pregnancy. The sequence came from a female donor with multiple sclerosis, enrolled in a pregnancy study. The chain has TRBV29-1 and TRBJ1-1, with 12 nucleotides matching TRBD1. The CDR3 DNA is TGCAGCACCTATCCGGGACAGGGGGCAGCTTTCTTT. Translated, it gives CSTYPGQGAAFF. The full variable domain, completed using reference TRBV29-1 and TRBJ1-1, is SAVISQKPSRDICQRGTSLTIQCQVDSQVTMMFWYRQQPGQSLTLIATANQGSEATYESGFVIDKFPISRPNLTFSTLTVSNMSPEDSSIYLCSTYPGQGAAFFGQGTRLTVV.